A single sample gave rise to the 11 T cell receptor beta chains below, sequenced in a study of cytomegalovirus exposure and HLA in healthy donors. The PCR used 60 Vbeta and 13 Jbeta primers. Sequencing was performed with immunoSEQ multiplex PCR; in TCRdb, only in-frame clones are kept and a portion is missing. The sample holds roughly 100,000 clones, roughly 15% seen once. The sequencing sample was made of PBMCs. These receptor sequences come from a female donor in good health and CMV-seronegative.

This clone has more than one count but fewer than ten. The J gene is TRBJ2-1, the V gene TRBV4-1, with D possibly being TRBD2 (6 bases). The V gene lost 4 bases and the J gene lost 0 bases, with 10 bases spanning the gap. The V gene's germline CDR1 is MGHRA and CDR2 YSYEKL. The CDR3 runs 15 residues. DNA of the CDR3: TGCGCCAGCAGCCTCGCGGGGAGCTCCTACAATGAGCAGTTCTTC. Protein sequence: CASSLAGSSYNEQFF.

The V gene is TRBV7-2, the J gene TRBJ1-1; no definite D call. The CDR3 sequence is 15 residues long. Germline V gene data show CDR1 as SGHTA and CDR2 as FQGNSA. Between the trimmed V and J ends, which lost 5 bases and 0 bases, there was a span of 13 bases. CDR3 DNA: TGTGCCAGCAGCAATCGATACAGCATGAACACTGAAGCTTTCTTT. Protein sequence: CASSNRYSMNTEAFF.

The chain recombines TRBV7-8 with TRBJ1-6, with D hard to call. CDR1 and CDR2 from the germline V gene are SGHVS and FQNEAQ. V was trimmed by 1 base and J by 8 bases, leaving 12 bases between them. This CDR3 is built from 15 residues. The CDR3 spells CASSLVYSSDSPLHF. The CDR3 DNA is TGTGCCAGCAGCTTAGTGTACAGCTCGGATTCACCCCTCCACTTT.

To note about this clone: Distinct nucleotide sequences in the sample also encode this CDR3. V is TRBV29-1 and J is TRBJ2-7; TRBD2 matches at 13 bases. This CDR3 contains 13 residues. In germline, CDR1 is SQVTM, CDR2 ANQGSEA. V dropped 4 bases and J dropped 4; count of bases not matched to a gene: 1. The CDR3 sequence: CSVGTSGSYEQYF. Written as DNA, the CDR3 is TGCAGCGTTGGGACTAGCGGGAGTTACGAGCAGTACTTC.

The chain uses TRBV7-6 and TRBJ2-3; 11 nucleotides align to TRBD2. Per germline, CDR1 SGHVS and CDR2 FNYEAQ. The CDR3 consists of 17 residues. V was pared by 5 bases and J by 0 bases, with 7 bases of the junction left unmatched. The CDR3 sequence is CASSPRTSGFSTDTQYF. In DNA, the CDR3 is TGTGCCAGCAGCCCACGGACTAGCGGGTTTAGCACAGATACGCAGTATTTT. Complete variable domain (other parts from reference TRBV7-6 and TRBJ2-3): GAGVSQSPRYKVTKRGQDVALRCDPISGHVSLYWYRQALGQGPEFLTYFNYEAQQDKSGLPNDRFSAERPEGSISTLTIQRTEQRDSAMYRCASSPRTSGFSTDTQYFGPGTRLTVL.

The genes are TRBV18 and TRBJ2-3; D gene ambiguous. The V gene lost 3 bases and the J gene lost 6 bases, with 13 bases spanning the gap. Germline V CDR1 and CDR2: KGHSH, LQKENI. This CDR3 has 14 amino acids. The CDR3 loop reads CASSPDAGRDTQYF. DNA for the CDR3: TGTGCCAGCTCACCGGATGCAGGTCGGGATACGCAGTATTTT. The whole variable domain, remainder taken from reference TRBV18 and TRBJ2-3, is NAGVMQNPRHLVRRRGQEARLRCSPMKGHSHVYWYRQLPEEGLKFMVYLQKENIIDESGMPKERFSAEFPKEGPSILRIQQVVRGDSAAYFCASSPDAGRDTQYFGPGTRLTVL.

For this clone: Within the sample, other DNA sequences also encode this same CDR3. The chain employs TRBV5-1 and TRBJ2-7; 7 bases match TRBD1. This CDR3 comprises 14 residues. V shed 0 bases, J shed 3 bases, and the junction held 3 bases outside the gene matches. Germline assignment: CDR1 SGHRS and CDR2 YFSETQ. The CDR3: CASSLAGQNYEQYF. The CDR3 DNA reads TGCGCCAGCAGCTTGGCGGGACAGAACTACGAGCAGTACTTC.

This clone was seen a handful of times. The J gene is TRBJ1-5, the V gene TRBV5-6; no clear D gene. Germline-derived CDR1 and CDR2 are SGHDT and YYEEEE. The CDR3 length is 13 residues. Trimming left V 2 bases short and J 7 bases short, with 10 bases between. The CDR3: CASSFRVSQPQHF. For the CDR3, the DNA is TGTGCCAGCAGCTTCCGGGTGAGCCAGCCCCAGCATTTT.

V is TRBV29-1 and J is TRBJ1-1; D is unclear. The CDR3 loop spans 12 amino acids. Germline-derived CDR1 and CDR2 are SQVTM and ANQGSEA. The V and J ends lost 6 bases and 1 base respectively, with 9 bases between them. The chain's CDR3 is CSVALGNTEAFF. In DNA, the CDR3 is TGCAGCGTAGCGTTGGGGAACACTGAAGCTTTCTTT.

This chain links TRBV9 with TRBJ1-3, with D maybe TRBD1 (5 bases). In germline, CDR1 is SGDLS, CDR2 YYNGEE. V gave up 0 bases and J gave up 0 bases, with 13 bases separating them. The CDR3 totals 17 residues. The CDR3 is CASSVGGDVRSGNTIYF. CDR3 bases: TGTGCCAGCAGCGTAGGGGGGGACGTCCGCTCTGGAAACACCATATATTTT.

The genes are TRBV30 and TRBJ1-2, with unresolved D. Deletions cut 2 bases from V and 2 bases from J, with 12 bases between. Per the germline V gene, CDR1 is GTSNPN and CDR2 is SVGIG (reference sequence). CDR3 length equals 14 residues. CDR3 coding DNA: TGTGCCTGGAGTCCCGGTGTCAGGAACTATGGCTACACCTTC. The encoded protein is CAWSPGVRNYGYTF. The variable domain in full, with the rest retrieved from reference TRBV30 and TRBJ1-2, is SQTIHQWPATLVQPVGSPLSLECTVEGTSNPNLYWYRQAAGRGLQLLFYSVGIGQISSEVPQNLSASRPQDRQFILSSKKLLLSDSGFYLCAWSPGVRNYGYTFGSGTRLTVV.